This T cell receptor beta chain was observed in a study of blood T cell repertoires in COVID-19. Trimming took off 1 base at V and 3 bases at J, with 13 bases between the two ends. The length of the CDR3 is 15 residues. From germline, CDR1 is SGHRS and CDR2 YFSETQ. Clones were sequenced by immunoSEQ multiplex PCR, and TCRdb holds only the in-frame ones, with some missing. Of about 300,000 clones detected, 75% to 95% appear once; the ten largest clones hold more than 6%. One Seattle source followed patients from active infection through their disease course. Sample: peripheral blood. This chain joins TRBV5-1 and TRBJ2-5, with D perhaps matching TRBD2 (5 bases). The sequence was collected from a young woman with COVID-19, enrolled during active disease. In DNA form, the CDR3 reads TGCGCCAGCAGCTTGAGCGGCAGTGGGGAAGAGACCCAGTACTTC. This encodes CASSLSGSGEETQYF.